The 9 T cell receptor beta chains below were found in one sample sequenced in a study of CD8+CD57+ T cells in acquired aplastic anemia. The use of genomic DNA as template underpinned the TCR beta VDJ and CDR3 profiling. TCRdb reanalysed the reads using MiXCR and keeps one entry per CDR3 protein. The sample lists about 200,000 distinct CDR3 sequences; 30% to 40% were seen once. Sequenced material: sorted CD4+, CD8+, or CD8+CD57+ T cells (not recorded which) from PBMCs. Every receptor here comes from a human donor in good health, serving as a control.

This clonotype was seen a few times. The chain uses TRBV4-1 and TRBJ1-5, with 7 bases matching TRBD1. The CDR3 loop spans 15 amino acids. Germline V gene lookup returns CDR1 MGHRA and CDR2 YSYEKL. The ends lost 4 bases at V and 7 bases at J; junction bases unmatched: 10. The DNA for the CDR3 is TGCGCCAGCAGCCGATCGGGACAGTCGGAACAGCCCCAGCATTTT. Translating gives CASSRSGQSEQPQHF.

This clonotype was picked up a small number of times. The chain recombines TRBV12-3 or TRBV12-4 with TRBJ1-2; maybe TRBD1 (5 bases). CDR3 size: 14 residues. Trimming pared 7 bases from V and 2 bases from J, leaving 14 bases between. The CDR3 sequence is CASNFGGGNYGYTF. The CDR3 coding sequence is TGTGCCAGCAATTTTGGGGGTGGGAACTATGGCTACACCTTC.

As concerns this clonotype: A junction end diverges from the germline sequence, so it may reflect a read error. The chain links TRBV12-3 or TRBV12-4 to TRBJ1-3; no reliable D call. This CDR3 comprises 16 residues. The CDR3 spells CAGSLDGWSSGNTIYF. The CDR3 coding sequence is TGTGCCGGCAGTTTGGACGGATGGAGCTCTGGAAACACCATATATTTT.

This clonotype was seen ten or more times. The V gene is TRBV11-1, the J gene TRBJ1-2; D perhaps matches TRBD1 (6 bases). The length of the CDR3 is 17 residues. Trimming took 5 bases from V and 4 from J, leaving 23 bases between them. Germline lookup yields CDR1 SGHAT and CDR2 FQDESV (reference sequence). The CDR3 nucleotides read TGTGCCAGCAGCCCATGGGGGCAGACGGGGCTCGGCTATGGCTACACCTTC. This translates into CASSPWGQTGLGYGYTF.

The chain uses TRBV19 and TRBJ1-2; D ambiguous. Per the germline V gene, CDR1 is LNHDA and CDR2 is SQIVND (reference sequence). The CDR3 extends over 12 amino acids. V was shortened by 4 bases and J by 5 bases, with 8 bases between the two germline ends. In nucleotides, the CDR3 is TGTGCCAGTAGTAGGTTGGGTTATGGCTACACCTTC. As protein: CASSRLGYGYTF.

The rearrangement uses TRBV12-3 or TRBV12-4 and TRBJ2-5; weak D call: TRBD1 (6 bases). V lost 5 bases, J lost 2 bases, and 18 bases lay in between. The CDR3 has 16 residues. The CDR3 reads CASSPTFDRRQETQYF. In nucleotides, the CDR3 is TGTGCCAGCAGTCCCACATTCGACAGGAGGCAAGAGACCCAGTACTTC.

The sample holds a few counts of this clonotype. The V gene is TRBV5-1, the J gene TRBJ2-1; 11 nucleotides agree with TRBD1. The CDR3 covers 16 residues. Germline lookup yields CDR1 SGHRS and CDR2 YFSETQ. Unmatched junction bases numbered 3, after V lost 0 bases and J lost 4 bases. The CDR3 here is CASSLVGQGEYNEQFF. The CDR3 bases are TGCGCCAGCAGCTTGGTGGGACAGGGGGAATACAATGAGCAGTTCTTC. Full variable domain (remainder filled in from reference TRBV5-1 and TRBJ2-1): KAGVTQTPRYLIKTRGQQVTLSCSPISGHRSVSWYQQTPGQGLQFLFEYFSETQRNKGNFPGRFSGRQFSNSRSEMNVSTLELGDSALYLCASSLVGQGEYNEQFFGPGTRLTVL.

Worth noting for this clonotype: A read error may explain this, as a much larger clone is one base away. This rearrangement joins TRBV5-8 to TRBJ2-7, with D hard to call. Germline V gene data show CDR1 as SGHTS and CDR2 as YDEGEE. Trimming removed 1 base from V and 3 bases from J, with 11 bases in between. The length of the CDR3 is 14 residues. The CDR3 is CASSLNWPCYEQYF. CDR3 nucleotide sequence: TGTGCCAGCAGCTTGAACTGGCCCTGCTACGAGCAGTACTTC.

This clonotype was seen many times. The J gene is TRBJ1-6, the V gene TRBV20-1, with TRBD1 matching 9 bases. The germline gives CDR1 DFQATT, CDR2 SNEGSKA (reference sequence). V was clipped by 6 bases and J by 7 bases; unmatched bases: 10. The CDR3 contains 15 residues. The CDR3 bases are TGCAGTGCATCGACAGGGGGTAATGGCAATTCACCCCTCCACTTT. Translation: CSASTGGNGNSPLHF.